Listed here are 9 T cell receptor beta chains from one sample, sequenced in a study of OX40 agonist ivuxolimab in advanced cancers. Repertoires were generated with immunoSEQ multiplex PCR, while TCRdb's copy carries only in-frame clones and drops some. In the table there are some 50,000 clones, approximately 90% of which are singletons. The source was CD4+ or CD8+ T cells sorted from blood, collected in a trial of the OX40 agonist ivuxolimab. Every receptor here comes from an adult with an advanced solid tumor such as melanoma, head and neck, liver or kidney cancer.

In regard to this clone: A read error may account for a junction end that differs from germline. The CDR3 loop is CASNLWAAGPETQYF. The DNA of the CDR3 is TGTGCCAGCAACTTGTGGGCGGCCGGCCCCGAGACCCAGTACTTC. V usage is TRBV5-4 and J usage is TRBJ2-5; D remains unclear. The CDR3 spans 15 residues. Germline V gives CDR1 SGHNT, CDR2 YYREEE (reference sequence).

J is TRBJ1-3 and V is TRBV6-6; 8 bases match TRBD1. Germline-derived CDR1 and CDR2 are MNHNY and SVGAGI (reference sequence). V shed 5 bases, J shed 6 bases, and the junction held 9 bases outside the gene matches. The CDR3 spans 15 residues. The chain's CDR3 is CASSHPRQGKNTIYF. CDR3 nucleotide sequence: TGTGCCAGCAGTCACCCCCGACAGGGGAAAAACACCATATATTTT.

J is TRBJ2-3 and V is TRBV13, with D possibly matching TRBD1 (5 bases). Looked up from germline, CDR1 is PRHDT and CDR2 is FYEKMQ (reference sequence). Trimming removed 2 bases at V and 0 bases at J, with 9 bases between. This CDR3 is 15 amino acids long. CDR3 region: CASSLLYRSTDTQYF. The CDR3 bases are TGTGCCAGCAGCTTATTGTACAGGAGCACAGATACGCAGTATTTT.

This chain joins TRBV19 and TRBJ2-3, with TRBD1 matching over 9 bases. Germline V lookup: CDR1 LNHDA, CDR2 SQIVND (reference sequence). The CDR3 totals 14 residues. After removal of 8 bases from V and 6 bases from J, the junction contained 9 bases not matched to a gene. The CDR3 sequence: CASRGTGFVDTQYF. The CDR3 bases are TGTGCCAGTCGGGGGACAGGGTTCGTGGATACGCAGTATTTT.

This chain uses TRBV9 with TRBJ2-5; 14 bases line up with TRBD2. The CDR3 totals 16 residues. CDR1 is SGDLS, CDR2 YYNGEE, per germline. The J segment lost 4 bases and the V segment lost 3 bases, leaving 5 bases of the junction unmatched. This CDR3 reads CASSAWTSGGTETQYF. The CDR3 DNA reads TGTGCCAGCAGCGCCTGGACTAGCGGGGGGACAGAGACCCAGTACTTC.

J is TRBJ2-1 and V is TRBV7-2, with TRBD2 matching over 8 bases. The CDR3 loop spans 13 amino acids. Germline CDR1 SGHTA, CDR2 FQGNSA. V trimming: 4 bases; J trimming: 13 bases; junction bases outside the gene matches: 9. The CDR3 DNA is TGTGCCAGCAGCTCTCTAAGTGGGACTAGTCAGTTCTTC. Translating gives CASSSLSGTSQFF.

V usage is TRBV9 and J usage is TRBJ2-2; no clear D gene. The CDR3 spans 15 residues. Germline V gene sequence: CDR1 SGDLS, CDR2 YYNGEE. The V gene lost 3 bases and the J gene lost 2 bases, with 11 bases spanning the gap. The DNA for the CDR3 is TGTGCCAGCAGCGGTGCTGGCATTAACACCGGGGAGCTGTTTTTT. It specifies CASSGAGINTGELFF.

The chain uses TRBV6-6 and TRBJ1-1, with 7 positions matching TRBD1. Per germline, CDR1 MNHNY and CDR2 SVGAGI (reference sequence). The V and J ends lost 7 bases and 5 bases, in that order; junction bases with no gene match: 13. This CDR3 is built from 15 residues. Here the CDR3 DNA reads TGTGCCAGCACCGGTCAGACAGGGAAAGGAACTGAAGCTTTCTTT. Amino acid sequence: CASTGQTGKGTEAFF.

The V call is TRBV4-1, the J call TRBJ1-1; D unclear. The length of the CDR3 is 14 residues. The V gene's germline CDR1 is MGHRA and CDR2 YSYEKL. Deletions cut 1 base from V and 1 base from J, with 7 bases between. CDR3 amino acids: CASSQVGENTEAFF. CDR3 in DNA: TGCGCCAGCAGCCAAGTAGGCGAGAACACTGAAGCTTTCTTT.